These T cell receptor beta chains were read from a single sample in a study of T cell repertoires in cytomegalovirus infection. TCRdb re-called the reads with MiXCR, one entry per CDR3 protein. The profile shows about 360,000 distinct CDR3 sequences, 15% to 20% of them singletons. Material: PBMCs. These receptors came from a human donor in good health (CMV status not recorded). Some clones in this sample may be carry-over from other donors' samples. Each CDR3 is given with its conserved first and last residue. Fields, in order: CDR3 DNA, CDR3 protein, J gene, clone size, D gene, V gene. D genes are given only for firm matches. Clone size is stated in some rows and not others, as once, few, many or a class when expanded.

cdr3_nt: TGTGCCAGCAGCTCGAGGGACAGGGGGAAACGAGCCTTC; cdr3_aa: CASSSRDRGKRAF; j_call: TRBJ1-2; clone_size: few; d_call: TRBD1; v_call: TRBV7-9
cdr3_nt: TGTGCCAGCAGCTTAGGTCCCCGGTCCCCTGAAGCTTTCTTT; cdr3_aa: CASSLGPRSPEAFF; j_call: TRBJ1-1; clone_size: few; d_call: .; v_call: TRBV7-2
cdr3_nt: TGTGCCAGCAGTGAATACGATGCCCAGCATTTT; cdr3_aa: CASSEYDAQHF; j_call: TRBJ1-5; clone_size: few; d_call: .; v_call: TRBV2
cdr3_nt: TGTGCCATCAGTGAGTCGAGTGGCGGGAGGGCCAAGGGGGATGAGCAGTTCTTC; cdr3_aa: CAISESSGGRAKGDEQFF; j_call: TRBJ2-1; clone_size: .; d_call: TRBD2; v_call: TRBV10-3
cdr3_nt: TGTGCCAGCAGTGTCGGGACAGGGGGACTAGCTTTCTTT; cdr3_aa: CASSVGTGGLAFF; j_call: TRBJ1-1; clone_size: few; d_call: TRBD1; v_call: TRBV2
cdr3_nt: TGTGCCAGCAGTAGGGACAGCGAATACGAGCAGTACTTC; cdr3_aa: CASSRDSEYEQYF; j_call: TRBJ2-7; clone_size: many; d_call: TRBD1; v_call: TRBV7-8
cdr3_nt: TGTGCCAGCAGTGACCTTCGAGGGGAAGGGCCTGGAAACACCATATATTTT; cdr3_aa: CASSDLRGEGPGNTIYF; j_call: TRBJ1-3; clone_size: .; d_call: .; v_call: TRBV2
cdr3_nt: TGTGCCAGCGCCCGAGCGGGAGTGGGCACAGATACGCAGTATTTT; cdr3_aa: CASARAGVGTDTQYF; j_call: TRBJ2-3; clone_size: few; d_call: TRBD2; v_call: TRBV5-5
cdr3_nt: TGTGCCAGCAGCTTAGCCCTTACACGGCTTGGCTACACCTTC; cdr3_aa: CASSLALTRLGYTF; j_call: TRBJ1-2; clone_size: many; d_call: .; v_call: TRBV7-2
cdr3_nt: TGTGCCAGCAGCTTAAACACTCCGAACACCGGGGAGCTGTTTTTT; cdr3_aa: CASSLNTPNTGELFF; j_call: TRBJ2-2; clone_size: few; d_call: .; v_call: TRBV7-2
cdr3_nt: TGTGCCAGCGGTAGGGGGAGGGCTGGAAACACCATATATTTT; cdr3_aa: CASGRGRAGNTIYF; j_call: TRBJ1-3; clone_size: .; d_call: .; v_call: TRBV12-3/TRBV12-4
cdr3_nt: TGCGCCAGCAGCCATGCCCAGGGGATCACAGATACGCAGTATTTT; cdr3_aa: CASSHAQGITDTQYF; j_call: TRBJ2-3; clone_size: .; d_call: .; v_call: TRBV4-3
cdr3_nt: TGTGCCAGCAGCCCTACGGGGGGGGTCGGGGAGCAGTACTTC; cdr3_aa: CASSPTGGVGEQYF; j_call: TRBJ2-7; clone_size: many; d_call: TRBD2; v_call: TRBV7-2
cdr3_nt: TGTGCCAGCAGTGGCCCCCGGGACCTTCTCGAGTTACCTTACGAGCAGTACTTC; cdr3_aa: CASSGPRDLLELPYEQYF; j_call: TRBJ2-7; clone_size: many; d_call: .; v_call: TRBV6-1
cdr3_nt: TGTGCCAGCAGTTTAAGGTGGACGGAAGCCTACGAGCAGTACTTC; cdr3_aa: CASSLRWTEAYEQYF; j_call: TRBJ2-7; clone_size: .; d_call: .; v_call: TRBV27
cdr3_nt: TGCGCCAGCAGCCAAGATCCCCTGGTTAATCAGCCCCAGCATTTT; cdr3_aa: CASSQDPLVNQPQHF; j_call: TRBJ1-5; clone_size: .; d_call: .; v_call: TRBV4-1
cdr3_nt: TGCAGCGTTGTACCTAGCGGATCCACAGATACGCAGTATTTT; cdr3_aa: CSVVPSGSTDTQYF; j_call: TRBJ2-3; clone_size: .; d_call: TRBD2; v_call: TRBV29-1
cdr3_nt: TGTGCCAGCAGCTCCCCCCCCTACGAGCAGTACTTC; cdr3_aa: CASSSPPYEQYF; j_call: TRBJ2-7; clone_size: many; d_call: .; v_call: TRBV7-2
cdr3_nt: TGTGCCAGCAGCAAAACTAGCACCCAGAGCGAGCAGTACTTC; cdr3_aa: CASSKTSTQSEQYF; j_call: TRBJ2-7; clone_size: many; d_call: .; v_call: TRBV7-2
cdr3_nt: TGTGCCAGCAGCGACAAGACAGGAGAAAACACTGAAGCTTTCTTT; cdr3_aa: CASSDKTGENTEAFF; j_call: TRBJ1-1; clone_size: few; d_call: .; v_call: TRBV5-4
cdr3_nt: TGTGCCGGCGACGGCGGGGTCAACTACGAGCAGTACTTC; cdr3_aa: CAGDGGVNYEQYF; j_call: TRBJ2-7; clone_size: many; d_call: .; v_call: TRBV7-9
cdr3_nt: TGTGCCAGCAAAAGCGGGAGGTACCAAGAGACCCAGTACTTC; cdr3_aa: CASKSGRYQETQYF; j_call: TRBJ2-5; clone_size: .; d_call: TRBD2; v_call: TRBV2
cdr3_nt: TGTGCCAGCAGTTATACTAACTTTCACAATGAGCAGTTCTTC; cdr3_aa: CASSYTNFHNEQFF; j_call: TRBJ2-1; clone_size: .; d_call: .; v_call: TRBV6-2/TRBV6-3
cdr3_nt: TGCAGTGCTAGCCCCGGGACAGCTGGAGATACGCAGTATTTT; cdr3_aa: CSASPGTAGDTQYF; j_call: TRBJ2-3; clone_size: .; d_call: TRBD1; v_call: TRBV20-1
cdr3_nt: TGTGCCAGCAGCATGGGACTAGCGGGAGATCGGGAGACCCAGTACTTC; cdr3_aa: CASSMGLAGDRETQYF; j_call: TRBJ2-5; clone_size: few; d_call: TRBD2; v_call: TRBV5-5
cdr3_nt: TGCAGTGCTAGTTTAAGAGGAGAAGAGACCCAGTACTTC; cdr3_aa: CSASLRGEETQYF; j_call: TRBJ2-5; clone_size: few; d_call: .; v_call: TRBV20-1
cdr3_nt: TGTGCCAGCAGCCTCGGGACTAGCGGGGGGACAGATACGCAGTATTTT; cdr3_aa: CASSLGTSGGTDTQYF; j_call: TRBJ2-3; clone_size: few; d_call: TRBD2; v_call: TRBV7-6
cdr3_nt: TGTGCCAGCAGCCCCGGGCCCGGGGGCCAAGAGACCCAGTACTTC; cdr3_aa: CASSPGPGGQETQYF; j_call: TRBJ2-5; clone_size: few; d_call: .; v_call: TRBV11-2
cdr3_nt: TGTGCCAGCTCGGGACGCCAGGACACTGAAGCTTTCTTT; cdr3_aa: CASSGRQDTEAFF; j_call: TRBJ1-1; clone_size: .; d_call: .; v_call: TRBV5-4
cdr3_nt: TGTGCCAGCAGCCTGGCCTTGGGACAGGGGACTTTTCAAGAGACCCAGTACTTC; cdr3_aa: CASSLALGQGTFQETQYF; j_call: TRBJ2-5; clone_size: few; d_call: TRBD1; v_call: TRBV7-9
cdr3_nt: TGTGCCAGCAGTCTCGCCGGGACAGGGTGGAATTTT; cdr3_aa: CASSLAGTGWNF; j_call: TRBJ2-3; clone_size: .; d_call: TRBD1; v_call: TRBV28
cdr3_nt: TGTGCCTGGAGTAGTCTAGTATCCGAGCAGTACTTC; cdr3_aa: CAWSSLVSEQYF; j_call: TRBJ2-7; clone_size: few; d_call: .; v_call: TRBV30
cdr3_nt: TGCAGTGCTCCCCACCCACCTCCTAGCGGGGATTACAATGAGCAGTTCTTC; cdr3_aa: CSAPHPPPSGDYNEQFF; j_call: TRBJ2-1; clone_size: few; d_call: TRBD2; v_call: TRBV20-1
cdr3_nt: TGTGCCAGCAGTTTCGCAGGGGGAGAGACCCAGTACTTC; cdr3_aa: CASSFAGGETQYF; j_call: TRBJ2-5; clone_size: .; d_call: TRBD1; v_call: TRBV12-3/TRBV12-4
cdr3_nt: TGCAGCGTTCTTGGGGGCCAGAGCACAGATACGCAGTATTTT; cdr3_aa: CSVLGGQSTDTQYF; j_call: TRBJ2-3; clone_size: .; d_call: .; v_call: TRBV29-1
cdr3_nt: TGCAGTGCCCCCTTGATGGGGGGCTCCTACAATGAGCAGTTCTTC; cdr3_aa: CSAPLMGGSYNEQFF; j_call: TRBJ2-1; clone_size: few; d_call: .; v_call: TRBV20-1
cdr3_nt: TGTGCCAGCAGTTTGGAGGGATCGGCGTACAATGAGCAGTTCTTC; cdr3_aa: CASSLEGSAYNEQFF; j_call: TRBJ2-1; clone_size: few; d_call: .; v_call: TRBV12-3/TRBV12-4
cdr3_nt: TGTGCCAGCAGTACATATTCCGGGACTAGTCAAGAGACCCAGTACTTC; cdr3_aa: CASSTYSGTSQETQYF; j_call: TRBJ2-5; clone_size: few; d_call: TRBD2; v_call: TRBV28
cdr3_nt: TGTGCCAGCAGTTTGCTCCAGGGACTTGCCTACGAGCAGTACTTC; cdr3_aa: CASSLLQGLAYEQYF; j_call: TRBJ2-7; clone_size: .; d_call: .; v_call: TRBV7-4
cdr3_nt: TGTGCCACCAGTGACCCAGCGGTGAAGTCAGATACGCAGTATTTT; cdr3_aa: CATSDPAVKSDTQYF; j_call: TRBJ2-3; clone_size: .; d_call: .; v_call: TRBV24-1
cdr3_nt: TGTGCCAGCACAGGGGATGGCGGTAGCTACGAGCAGTACTTC; cdr3_aa: CASTGDGGSYEQYF; j_call: TRBJ2-7; clone_size: many; d_call: .; v_call: TRBV5-6
cdr3_nt: TGCAGCGCTCGAGATCCACGGGCAGGTTCTAACTATGGCTACACCTTC; cdr3_aa: CSARDPRAGSNYGYTF; j_call: TRBJ1-2; clone_size: .; d_call: .; v_call: TRBV29-1
cdr3_nt: TGTGCCAGCAGCTTAAGCTGGACCTACGAGCAGTACTTC; cdr3_aa: CASSLSWTYEQYF; j_call: TRBJ2-7; clone_size: .; d_call: .; v_call: TRBV7-3
cdr3_nt: TGTGCCAGCAGCTCTCTAGCGGGAGGACCCTATTACGAGCAGTACTTC; cdr3_aa: CASSSLAGGPYYEQYF; j_call: TRBJ2-7; clone_size: .; d_call: TRBD2; v_call: TRBV5-4
cdr3_nt: TGTGCCAGCAGCTTAGCGTTTGAGCAGTTCTTC; cdr3_aa: CASSLAFEQFF; j_call: TRBJ2-1; clone_size: .; d_call: .; v_call: TRBV7-2
cdr3_nt: TGCGCCAGCAGTGGGATAGGGGGACGGAGCTCCTACGAGCAGTACTTC; cdr3_aa: CASSGIGGRSSYEQYF; j_call: TRBJ2-7; clone_size: .; d_call: .; v_call: TRBV10-2
cdr3_nt: TGTGCCAGCAGCTCCGGGATCTATGGCTACACCTTC; cdr3_aa: CASSSGIYGYTF; j_call: TRBJ1-2; clone_size: .; d_call: .; v_call: TRBV7-9
cdr3_nt: TGTGCCACCGCCGTCGGGGACCCGAACACCGGGGAGCTGTTTTTT; cdr3_aa: CATAVGDPNTGELFF; j_call: TRBJ2-2; clone_size: few; d_call: .; v_call: TRBV12-3/TRBV12-4
cdr3_nt: TGTGCCAGCGTGGAGGGGGCCCGAATTAAATCGCCCCACTTT; cdr3_aa: CASVEGARIKSPHF; j_call: TRBJ1-6; clone_size: .; d_call: TRBD1; v_call: TRBV28
cdr3_nt: TGTGCCAGCTCACCATTAACTGAATACAATGAGCAGTTCTTC; cdr3_aa: CASSPLTEYNEQFF; j_call: TRBJ2-1; clone_size: few; d_call: .; v_call: TRBV18
cdr3_nt: TGTGCCAGTCAGGGAGCTTCCGAGCAGTACTTC; cdr3_aa: CASQGASEQYF; j_call: TRBJ2-7; clone_size: many; d_call: .; v_call: TRBV27
cdr3_nt: TGTGCCAGCAGCTTAGCCACTTTCCGGGCCTCTGGAAACACCATATATTTT; cdr3_aa: CASSLATFRASGNTIYF; j_call: TRBJ1-3; clone_size: .; d_call: .; v_call: TRBV7-2
cdr3_nt: TGTGCCAGCAGCTTGGGGACACATTTTTGGGAGACCCAGTACTTC; cdr3_aa: CASSLGTHFWETQYF; j_call: TRBJ2-5; clone_size: many; d_call: .; v_call: TRBV7-2
cdr3_nt: TGTGCCAGTAGGGGGAACCCCGGGGAGCTGTTTTTT; cdr3_aa: CASRGNPGELFF; j_call: TRBJ2-2; clone_size: .; d_call: .; v_call: TRBV19
cdr3_nt: TGTGCCAGCAGCCGTCCCCGAGATACGCAGTATTTT; cdr3_aa: CASSRPRDTQYF; j_call: TRBJ2-3; clone_size: many; d_call: .; v_call: TRBV7-2
cdr3_nt: TGTGCCAGCAGCTTAGCGGATGAGCAGTTCTTC; cdr3_aa: CASSLADEQFF; j_call: TRBJ2-1; clone_size: many; d_call: .; v_call: TRBV7-9
cdr3_nt: TGTGCCAGCAGTGTCCGACAGCGAGACTACACCTTC; cdr3_aa: CASSVRQRDYTF; j_call: TRBJ1-2; clone_size: many; d_call: .; v_call: TRBV28
cdr3_nt: TGTGCCAGCAGCTGGGACAGGGGAGGTGAAAAACTGTTTTTT; cdr3_aa: CASSWDRGGEKLFF; j_call: TRBJ1-4; clone_size: many; d_call: TRBD1; v_call: TRBV7-6
cdr3_nt: TGTGCCAGCAGCTTAGCTTTCCACTGGGACAGGTTCGGAGCTTTCTTT; cdr3_aa: CASSLAFHWDRFGAFF; j_call: TRBJ1-1; clone_size: .; d_call: TRBD1; v_call: TRBV11-2
cdr3_nt: TGTGCCAGCAGATCCGGGAGGGCCCCAGATACGCAGTATTTT; cdr3_aa: CASRSGRAPDTQYF; j_call: TRBJ2-3; clone_size: many; d_call: TRBD2; v_call: TRBV7-2